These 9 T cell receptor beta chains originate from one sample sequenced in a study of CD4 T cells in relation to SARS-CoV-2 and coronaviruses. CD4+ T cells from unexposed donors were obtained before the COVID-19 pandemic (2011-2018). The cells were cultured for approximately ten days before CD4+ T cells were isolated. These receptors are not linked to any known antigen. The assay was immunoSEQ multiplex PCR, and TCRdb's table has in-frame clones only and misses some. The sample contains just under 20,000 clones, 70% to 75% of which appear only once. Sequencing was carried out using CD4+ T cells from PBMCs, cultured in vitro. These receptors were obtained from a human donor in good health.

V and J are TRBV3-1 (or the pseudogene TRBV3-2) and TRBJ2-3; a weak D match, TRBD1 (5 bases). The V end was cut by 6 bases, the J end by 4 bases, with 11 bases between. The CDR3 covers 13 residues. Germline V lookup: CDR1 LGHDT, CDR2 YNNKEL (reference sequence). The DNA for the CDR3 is TGTGCCAGCAGACCTACAGGTGCAGATACGCAGTATTTT. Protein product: CASRPTGADTQYF.

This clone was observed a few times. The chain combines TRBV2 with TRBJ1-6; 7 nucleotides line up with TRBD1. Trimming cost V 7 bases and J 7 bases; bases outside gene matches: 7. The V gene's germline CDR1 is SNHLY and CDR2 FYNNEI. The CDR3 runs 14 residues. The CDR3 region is CASTARDSNSPLHF. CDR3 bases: TGTGCCAGCACCGCCCGGGACAGCAATTCACCCCTCCACTTT.

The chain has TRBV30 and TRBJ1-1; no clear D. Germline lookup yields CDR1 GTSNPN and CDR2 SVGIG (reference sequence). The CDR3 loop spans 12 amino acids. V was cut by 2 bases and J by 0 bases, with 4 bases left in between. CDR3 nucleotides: TGTGCCTGGAGTATGGTGAACACTGAAGCTTTCTTT. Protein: CAWSMVNTEAFF. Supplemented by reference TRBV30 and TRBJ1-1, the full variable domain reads SQTIHQWPATLVQPVGSPLSLECTVEGTSNPNLYWYRQAAGRGLQLLFYSVGIGQISSEVPQNLSASRPQDRQFILSSKKLLLSDSGFYLCAWSMVNTEAFFGQGTRLTVV.

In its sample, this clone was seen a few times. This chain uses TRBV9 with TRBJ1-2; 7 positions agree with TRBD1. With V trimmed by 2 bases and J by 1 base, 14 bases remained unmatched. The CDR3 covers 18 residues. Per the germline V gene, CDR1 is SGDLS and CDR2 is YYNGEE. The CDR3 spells CASSVGLQGQPYNYGYTF. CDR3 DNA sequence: TGTGCCAGCAGCGTGGGCCTACAGGGGCAACCTTATAACTATGGCTACACCTTC.

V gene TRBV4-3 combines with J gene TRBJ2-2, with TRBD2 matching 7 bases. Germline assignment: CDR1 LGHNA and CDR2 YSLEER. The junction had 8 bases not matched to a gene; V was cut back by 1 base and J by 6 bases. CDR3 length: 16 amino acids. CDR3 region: CASSQGLAPLAGELFF. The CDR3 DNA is TGCGCCAGCAGCCAAGGACTAGCCCCCTTGGCCGGGGAGCTGTTTTTT.

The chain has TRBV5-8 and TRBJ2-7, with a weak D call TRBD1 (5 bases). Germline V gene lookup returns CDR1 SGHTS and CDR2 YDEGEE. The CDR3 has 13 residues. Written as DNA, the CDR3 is TGTGCCAGCAGCTTGGTCGGTGGACAACCATCCTTTGTC. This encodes CASSLVGGQPSFV.

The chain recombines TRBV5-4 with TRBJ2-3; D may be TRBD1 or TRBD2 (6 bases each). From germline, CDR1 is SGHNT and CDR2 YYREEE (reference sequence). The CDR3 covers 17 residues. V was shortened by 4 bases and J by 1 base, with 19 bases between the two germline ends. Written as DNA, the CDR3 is TGTGCCAGCAGCCTAGGGGGGAGTCCGAGGGGCACAGATACGCAGTATTTT. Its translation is CASSLGGSPRGTDTQYF.

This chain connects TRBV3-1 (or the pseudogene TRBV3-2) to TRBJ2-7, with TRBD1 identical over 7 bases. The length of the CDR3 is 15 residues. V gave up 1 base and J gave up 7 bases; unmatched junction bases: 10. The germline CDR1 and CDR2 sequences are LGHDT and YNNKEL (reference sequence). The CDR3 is CASSQGTGGLLEQYF. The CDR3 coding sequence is TGTGCCAGCAGCCAAGGGACAGGAGGACTTCTGGAGCAGTACTTC.

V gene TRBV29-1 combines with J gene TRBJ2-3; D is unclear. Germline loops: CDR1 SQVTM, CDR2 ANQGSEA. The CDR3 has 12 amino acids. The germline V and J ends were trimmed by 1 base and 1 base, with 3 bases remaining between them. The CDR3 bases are TGCAGCGTTGAAGTTCGCACAGATACGCAGTATTTT. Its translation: CSVEVRTDTQYF.